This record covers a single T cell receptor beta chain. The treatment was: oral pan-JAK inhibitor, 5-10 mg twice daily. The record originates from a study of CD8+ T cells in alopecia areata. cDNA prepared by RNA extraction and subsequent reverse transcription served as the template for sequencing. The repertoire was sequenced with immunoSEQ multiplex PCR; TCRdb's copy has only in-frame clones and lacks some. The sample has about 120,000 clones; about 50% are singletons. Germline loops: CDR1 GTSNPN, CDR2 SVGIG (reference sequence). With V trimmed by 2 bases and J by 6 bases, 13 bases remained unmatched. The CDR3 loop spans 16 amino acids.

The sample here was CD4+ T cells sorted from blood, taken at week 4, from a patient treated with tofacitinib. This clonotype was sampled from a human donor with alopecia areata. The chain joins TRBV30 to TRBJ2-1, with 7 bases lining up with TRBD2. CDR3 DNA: TGTGCCTGGAGTCCCCCAGGCAGCGGGGTTATCAATGAGCAGTTCTTC. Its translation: CAWSPPGSGVINEQFF. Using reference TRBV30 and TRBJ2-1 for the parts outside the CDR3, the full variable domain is SQTIHQWPATLVQPVGSPLSLECTVEGTSNPNLYWYRQAAGRGLQLLFYSVGIGQISSEVPQNLSASRPQDRQFILSSKKLLLSDSGFYLCAWSPPGSGVINEQFFGPGTRLTVL.